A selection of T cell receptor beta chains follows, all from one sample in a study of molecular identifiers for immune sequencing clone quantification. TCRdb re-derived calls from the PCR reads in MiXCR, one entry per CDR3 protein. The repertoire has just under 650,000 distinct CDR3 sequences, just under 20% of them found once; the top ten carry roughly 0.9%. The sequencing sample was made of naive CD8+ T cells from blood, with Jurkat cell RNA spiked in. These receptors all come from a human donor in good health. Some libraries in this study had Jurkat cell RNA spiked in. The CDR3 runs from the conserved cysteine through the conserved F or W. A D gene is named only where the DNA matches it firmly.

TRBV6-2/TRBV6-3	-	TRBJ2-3	CASSYLRGATQTDTQYF
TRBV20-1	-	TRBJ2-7	CSARLFGYEQYF
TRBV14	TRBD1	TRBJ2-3	CASSQVYGQGPLTQYF
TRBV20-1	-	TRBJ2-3	CSAPPPNGDTQYF
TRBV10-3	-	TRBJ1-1	CAISEFRGTTEAFF
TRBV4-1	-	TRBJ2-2	CASSQEGTNTGELFF
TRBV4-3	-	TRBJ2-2	CASSQEVSSLRYFSGELFF
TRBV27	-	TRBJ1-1	CASERLMNTEAFF
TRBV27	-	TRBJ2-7	CASSPYPPESYEQYF
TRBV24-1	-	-	CATSDSAASGSWYTQHF
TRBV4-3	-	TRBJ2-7	CASSQATRGEVNEQYF
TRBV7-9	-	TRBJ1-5	CASSLWTAENQPQHF
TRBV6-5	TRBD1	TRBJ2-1	CASSGTGWSSYNEQFF